A single sample is the source of the 29 T cell receptor beta chains below, sequenced in a study of shared clonotypes between healthy human individuals (dated by TCRdb to the early 2020s). The receptor library was made with the immunoSEQ multiplex PCR assay. The table comes from immuneACCESS by way of TCRdb, which keeps in-frame sequences with V and J called. Part of the clones is missing from these tables; in studies checked, under half for an unresolved V gene and the rest for unknown reasons. This sample comprises over 2 million clones, roughly 92% of them detected only once. About 0.41% of the sample comes from the top ten. The source material was naive CD4+ T cells from PBMCs. The cell subset or site label for this specimen denotes: CD45RA+ positively selected. Every receptor here comes from a man aged 18 to 29 in good health. Some clones in this sample may be carry-over from other donors' samples.

The chain's CDR3 is CAWSDQSSGNTIYF. The DNA of the CDR3 is TGTGCCTGGAGTGACCAAAGCTCTGGAAACACCATATATTTT. The V and J genes are TRBV30 and TRBJ1-3; D not resolved. CDR1 is GTSNPN, CDR2 SVGIG, per germline (reference sequence). Trimming cost V 1 base and J 0 bases, with 7 bases left between them. CDR3 length: 14 amino acids.

Details on this clone: In the same sample, other DNA sequences code for this CDR3. J is TRBJ2-5 and V is TRBV9; 8 nucleotides align to TRBD1. V shed 4 bases and J 2 bases; nucleotides not matched to a gene: 4. The CDR3 spans 14 residues. CDR1 and CDR2 (germline): SGDLS, YYNGEE. CDR3 sequence: CASSSRDRQETQYF. The DNA for the CDR3 is TGTGCCAGCAGCAGCCGGGACAGGCAAGAGACCCAGTACTTC.

On this clone itself: Other nucleotide sequences in the sample specify the same CDR3. The chain recombines TRBV18 with TRBJ1-2, with a weak D call TRBD1 (6 bases). This CDR3 contains 14 residues. Germline V gene data show CDR1 as KGHSH and CDR2 as LQKENI. V was cut by 3 bases and J by 2 bases, with 10 bases left in between. CDR3 residues: CASSPGGANYGYTF. The DNA for the CDR3 is TGTGCCAGCTCACCGGGGGGGGCGAACTATGGCTACACCTTC.

This chain uses TRBV2 with TRBJ2-2, with 7 bases identical to TRBD1. Germline V lookup: CDR1 SNHLY, CDR2 FYNNEI. J lost 6 bases, V lost 6 bases, and 10 bases had no gene match. The CDR3 is 15 residues long. This chain's CDR3 is CASRTPNQGAGELFF. Here the CDR3 DNA reads TGTGCCAGCAGAACGCCAAACCAGGGGGCCGGGGAGCTGTTTTTT.

The rearrangement uses TRBV7-2 and TRBJ2-1; D perhaps matches TRBD1 (6 bases). The V end was cut by 1 base, the J end by 9 bases, with 16 bases between. CDR1 is SGHTA, CDR2 FQGNSA, per germline. The CDR3 totals 15 residues. In DNA form, the CDR3 reads TGTGCCAGCAGCTTAGGGGTGGGGGCCCAGGGTGAGCAGTTCTTC. This encodes CASSLGVGAQGEQFF.

V gene TRBV28 combines with J gene TRBJ1-4; the D is unclear. Germline assignment: CDR1 MDHEN and CDR2 SYDVKM. The CDR3 loop spans 12 amino acids. The V end lost 5 bases, the J end lost 8 bases, and 9 bases lay between the germline ends. CDR3 region: CASSDTAEKLFF. The DNA for the CDR3 is TGTGCCAGCAGTGACACAGCCGAAAAACTGTTTTTT.

The rearrangement joins TRBV19 to TRBJ2-5; TRBD1 agrees at 7 bases. Germline trimming cut 6 bases from V and 5 bases from J; bases unmatched to any gene: 6. CDR1 and CDR2 from the germline V gene are LNHDA and SQIVND (reference sequence). The CDR3 contains 13 residues. In DNA, the CDR3 is TGTGCCAGTAGCCTGGACAGGAGGGAGACCCAGTACTTC. It translates to CASSLDRRETQYF. The full variable domain, in which reference TRBV19 and TRBJ2-5 provide the parts outside the CDR3, is DGGITQSPKYLFRKEGQNVTLSCEQNLNHDAMYWYRQDPGQGLRLIYYSQIVNDFQKGDIAEGYSVSREKKESFPLTVTSAQKNPTAFYLCASSLDRRETQYFGPGTRLLVL.

The chain carries TRBV5-1 and TRBJ1-1, with a weak D call TRBD1 (5 bases). The V end was cut by 4 bases, the J end by 3 bases, with 13 bases between. The CDR3 runs 14 residues. The germline gives CDR1 SGHRS, CDR2 YFSETQ. CDR3 nucleotide sequence: TGCGCCAGCAGCCCCAGGTTCAGGGACACTGAAGCTTTCTTT. Amino acids: CASSPRFRDTEAFF. Full variable domain (missing parts from reference TRBV5-1 and TRBJ1-1): KAGVTQTPRYLIKTRGQQVTLSCSPISGHRSVSWYQQTPGQGLQFLFEYFSETQRNKGNFPGRFSGRQFSNSRSEMNVSTLELGDSALYLCASSPRFRDTEAFFGQGTRLTVV.

The chain carries TRBV5-1 and TRBJ2-7; perhaps TRBD1 as D (6 bases). Between the trimmed V and J ends, which lost 0 bases and 3 bases, there was a span of 10 bases. This CDR3 is built from 14 residues. Per the germline V gene, CDR1 is SGHRS and CDR2 is YFSETQ. Here the CDR3 DNA reads TGCGCCAGCAGCTTGGCGGCAGGGGACTACGAGCAGTACTTC. It is translated as CASSLAAGDYEQYF.

The chain carries TRBV5-4 and TRBJ2-1, with a weak D call TRBD2 (6 bases). V was clipped by 7 bases and J by 6 bases, with 17 bases between them. The CDR3 runs to 14 residues. Germline CDR1 reads SGHNT; CDR2 reads YYREEE (reference sequence). CDR3 coding DNA: TGTGCCAGCGGGTCTAGACTAGAAGGCAATGAGCAGTTCTTC. Translating gives CASGSRLEGNEQFF.

This clone was detected only a few times. The chain employs TRBV5-1 and TRBJ2-2, with D tentatively TRBD1 (6 bases). Trimming shortened V by 4 bases and J by 3 bases, and 7 bases separated the two germline ends. This CDR3 has 13 residues. Germline CDR1 SGHRS, CDR2 YFSETQ. CDR3 sequence (DNA): TGCGCCAGCAGCCCAGGGGACACCGGGGAGCTGTTTTTT. Encoded protein: CASSPGDTGELFF.

The V gene is TRBV27, the J gene TRBJ2-1; 11 bases agree with TRBD2. CDR3 size: 16 residues. Germline V gene lookup returns CDR1 MNHEY and CDR2 SMNVEV (reference sequence). With 3 bases clipped from V and 4 bases from J, the junction kept 5 bases outside the gene matches. DNA of the CDR3: TGTGCCAGCAGTTTGACTAGCGGGGTTTTTTACAATGAGCAGTTCTTC. It encodes CASSLTSGVFYNEQFF.

V and J are TRBV29-1 and TRBJ1-4; D perhaps matches TRBD1 (6 bases). Germline CDR1 and CDR2: SQVTM and ANQGSEA. The CDR3 extends over 12 amino acids. Deletions cut 4 bases from V and 11 bases from J, with 14 bases between. CDR3 sequence (DNA): TGCAGCGTTGTGGGGGGCGCGGAGAAACTGTTTTTT. Translation: CSVVGGAEKLFF.

The chain recombines TRBV18 with TRBJ2-5, with D tentatively TRBD1 (7 bases). Matching the DNA end better, TRBJ2-7 makes the J call doubtful. The CDR3 sequence is 13 residues long. Germline CDR1 reads KGHSH; CDR2 reads LQKENI. The CDR3 bases are TGTGCCAGCTCACCATCAGGGGGAGGCGAGCAGTACTTC. Encoded protein: CASSPSGGGEQYF.

The gene calls are TRBV5-1 and TRBJ2-7; possible D gene TRBD2, 5 bases. The CDR3 is 13 residues long. V was cut by 7 bases and J by 4 bases, with 15 bases left in between. The V gene's germline CDR1 is SGHRS and CDR2 YFSETQ. CDR3 sequence (DNA): TGCGCCAGCGCTTGGGCAGACTATTACGAGCAGTACTTC. It specifies CASAWADYYEQYF.

The V call is TRBV11-2, the J call TRBJ2-2; D remains ambiguous. The CDR3 covers 15 residues. The V gene lost 0 bases and the J gene lost 6 bases, with 11 bases spanning the gap. Looked up from germline, CDR1 is SGHAT and CDR2 is FQNNGV. CDR3 sequence: CASSLDIVQPGELFF. Written as DNA, the CDR3 is TGTGCCAGCAGCTTAGATATTGTGCAGCCCGGGGAGCTGTTTTTT.

The gene calls are TRBV7-2 and TRBJ2-5; perhaps TRBD2 as D (6 bases). Germline-derived CDR1 and CDR2 are SGHTA and FQGNSA. The CDR3 consists of 14 residues. Trimming shortened V by 3 bases and J by 2 bases, and 10 bases separated the two germline ends. The CDR3 reads CASSFRESQETQYF. The CDR3 bases are TGTGCCAGCAGCTTTCGGGAGTCGCAAGAGACCCAGTACTTC.

J is TRBJ2-5 and V is TRBV4-3, with unresolved D. Trimming removed 0 bases at V and 2 bases at J, with 7 bases between. In germline, CDR1 is LGHNA, CDR2 YSLEER. The CDR3 loop spans 14 amino acids. This CDR3 reads CASSQDWGQETQYF. The DNA for the CDR3 is TGCGCCAGCAGCCAAGATTGGGGTCAAGAGACCCAGTACTTC.

This clone was recorded only once. The chain combines TRBV18 with TRBJ2-7; D remains ambiguous. Germline lookup yields CDR1 KGHSH and CDR2 LQKENI. V lost 3 bases, J lost 2 bases, and 11 bases lay in between. The CDR3 loop spans 14 amino acids. CDR3 DNA: TGTGCCAGCTCACCGCGCACGTCTCCCTACGAGCAGTACTTC. Its protein is CASSPRTSPYEQYF.

This chain links TRBV7-9 with TRBJ1-1, with TRBD1 matching over 7 bases. This CDR3 is built from 13 residues. Losses at the gene ends were 5 bases for V and 7 bases for J; bases not matched to a gene: 7. CDR1 SEHNR and CDR2 FQNEAQ come from the germline V gene (reference sequence). This chain's CDR3 is CASSVQGWGEAFF. The CDR3 coding sequence is TGTGCCAGCAGCGTACAGGGGTGGGGTGAAGCTTTCTTT.

This sequence joins TRBV9 and TRBJ2-3; 8 positions agree with TRBD2. The CDR3 consists of 15 residues. Trimming at V came to 3 bases and at J to 3 bases, leaving 6 bases not matched to a gene. Germline V gene data show CDR1 as SGDLS and CDR2 as YYNGEE. This chain's CDR3 is CASSAREGGTDTQYF. DNA for the CDR3: TGTGCCAGCAGCGCCCGGGAGGGAGGGACAGATACGCAGTATTTT.

As concerns this clone: This sample also contains other DNA sequences that code for the same CDR3. The chain is built from TRBV7-2 and TRBJ2-3, with 8 bases identical to TRBD1. Germline-derived CDR1 and CDR2 are SGHTA and FQGNSA. V was clipped by 2 bases and J by 1 base; unmatched bases: 2. This CDR3 region has 15 residues. The CDR3 nucleotides read TGTGCCAGCAGCTTAATGGGACAGGGCACAGATACGCAGTATTTT. Its protein is CASSLMGQGTDTQYF. The variable domain in full, completed from reference TRBV7-2 and TRBJ2-3, reads GAGVSQSPSNKVTEKGKDVELRCDPISGHTALYWYRQSLGQGLEFLIYFQGNSAPDKSGLPSDRFSAERTGGSVSTLTIQRTQQEDSAVYLCASSLMGQGTDTQYFGPGTRLTVL.

This clone was recorded once. The V and J genes are TRBV19 and TRBJ2-5; tentatively, D is TRBD2 (7 bases). Trimming removed 4 bases from V and 2 bases from J, with 14 bases in between. The V gene's germline CDR1 is LNHDA and CDR2 SQIVND (reference sequence). The CDR3 runs 15 residues. CDR3 DNA sequence: TGTGCCAGTAGTAGGGGGCTAGCGGTACAAGAGACCCAGTACTTC. This gives the protein CASSRGLAVQETQYF.

This rearrangement joins TRBV7-3 to TRBJ2-2; possible D gene TRBD2, 5 bases. Germline CDR1 is SGHTA and CDR2 is FQGTGA. V dropped 7 bases and J dropped 2 bases, with 11 bases sitting between them. The CDR3 extends over 14 amino acids. The CDR3 protein is CASTSKYNTGELFF. For the CDR3, the DNA is TGTGCCAGCACTAGCAAGTATAACACCGGGGAGCTGTTTTTT. Complete variable domain (other parts from reference TRBV7-3 and TRBJ2-2): GAGVSQTPSNKVTEKGKYVELRCDPISGHTALYWYRQSLGQGPEFLIYFQGTGAADDSGLPNDRFFAVRPEGSVSTLKIQRTERGDSAVYLCASTSKYNTGELFFGEGSRLTVL.

With regard to this clone: The sample has other DNA sequences that encode this CDR3 too. This chain joins TRBV2 and TRBJ2-4; D gene ambiguous. Germline assignment: CDR1 SNHLY and CDR2 FYNNEI. This CDR3 is 14 amino acids long. The germline V and J ends were trimmed by 8 bases and 0 bases, with 11 bases remaining between them. The CDR3 loop reads CASFYDKAKNIQYF. The CDR3 DNA follows: TGTGCCAGCTTTTACGACAAAGCCAAAAACATTCAGTACTTC.

The chain has TRBV11-2 and TRBJ2-7, with TRBD2 identical over 10 bases. V was clipped by 5 bases and J by 4 bases; unmatched bases: 5. Germline CDR1 reads SGHAT; CDR2 reads FQNNGV. CDR3 length: 14 residues. The CDR3 loop reads CASSILAGEYEQYF. CDR3 coding DNA: TGTGCCAGCAGCATTCTAGCGGGAGAGTACGAGCAGTACTTC.

On this clone itself: Within the sample, other DNA sequences also encode this same CDR3. The rearrangement links TRBV5-4 to TRBJ2-7; D assignment may be TRBD1 or TRBD2 (5 bases each). Germline-derived CDR1 and CDR2 are SGHNT and YYREEE (reference sequence). V was clipped by 2 bases and J by 2 bases, with 11 bases between them. CDR3 length: 14 amino acids. The DNA of the CDR3 is TGTGCCAGCAGCTTCGGGCAGGGACCCTACGAGCAGTACTTC. This encodes CASSFGQGPYEQYF.

This clone was picked up one time. The J gene is TRBJ2-6, the V gene TRBV28; no reliable D call. Trimming left V 3 bases short and J 0 bases short, with 9 bases between. This CDR3 region has 16 residues. CDR1 is MDHEN and CDR2 is SYDVKM in the germline V gene. The CDR3 reads CASSFYESSGANVLTF. CDR3 nucleotides: TGTGCCAGCAGTTTTTATGAGAGCTCTGGGGCCAACGTCCTGACTTTC.

The CDR3 region is CASSIFLRQGNTEAFF. The CDR3 DNA sequence: TGTGCCAGTAGTATTTTCCTCAGACAGGGGAACACTGAAGCTTTCTTT. The J gene is TRBJ1-1, the V gene TRBV19, with 7 positions matching TRBD1. CDR3 length equals 16 residues. V dropped 3 bases and J dropped 1; count of bases not matched to a gene: 8. Germline V gene sequence: CDR1 LNHDA, CDR2 SQIVND (reference sequence).